This TCR beta chain was identified during a study of cytomegalovirus exposure and HLA in healthy donors. About the research overall: Earlier sequencing of some 190 million T cells yielded about 120 million unique TCR beta sequences.

Per germline, CDR1 ENHRY and CDR2 SYGVKD. V lost 10 bases to trimming and J lost 6 bases; unmatched junction nucleotides: 8. The length of the CDR3 is 14 residues. Amplification used 60 Vbeta primers and 13 Jbeta primers. Data came from immunoSEQ multiplex PCR; TCRdb stores just in-frame clones and leaves some out. The table shows about 52,000 clones, with around 62% occurring only once. General study results and limits: Follow-up analysis later connected one missense variant in DCLRE1C with trimming of TCR beta V- and J-genes. Most sequenced TCRs were rare (though some public TCRs occurred in many donors). Certain sequence variants were highly shared and formed a cluster, and this cluster was likely a sequencing artifact.

A remark on this clone: Its target is not known.

Sample: PBMCs. This receptor was obtained from a human donor in good health. The chain joins TRBV10-3 to TRBJ1-6; TRBD1 agrees at 8 bases. The CDR3 is CATRQGSINSPLHF. In DNA form, the CDR3 reads TGTGCCACCAGACAGGGGAGCATTAATTCACCCCTCCACTTT.